Listed below are T cell receptor delta chains from one sample, sequenced in a study of gamma-delta T cells after stem cell transplantation. TCRdb used CATT to re-call clones from the RT-PCR reads. Of about 3,000 delta-chain clones detected, less than 3.5% appear once; the ten largest clones hold around 26%. The sample taken for sequencing was gamma-delta T cells. The receptors stem from a human donor. It is not recorded whose cells these are; they may come from a transplant donor. Both conserved end residues are part of each CDR3. The order of the fields is clone size, V gene, D gene, J gene, CDR3 protein, CDR3 DNA. D genes are given only for firm matches. Not all rows give a size; the values are once, few, many and, for expanded clones, a class.

>medium-sized|TRDV2|TRDD3|TRDJ1
CACDTLGGYTDKLIF
TGTGCCTGTGACACTCTCGGGGGATACACCGATAAACTCATCTTT
>.|TRDV2|TRDD3|TRDJ1
CACDPLGDTDKLIF
TGTGCCTGTGACCCACTGGGGGATACCGATAAACTCATCTTT
>medium-sized|TRDV2|TRDD3|TRDJ1
CACDTLPSSTGGKTDKLIF
TGTGCCTGTGACACTCTACCCTCCTCTACTGGGGGAAAAACCGATAAACTCATCTTT
>.|TRDV2|TRDD3|TRDJ3
CACESVLGDTPGSWDTRQMFF
TGTGCCTGTGAATCCGTACTGGGGGATACCCCCGGGTCCTGGGACACCCGACAGATGTTTTTC
>few|TRDV1|TRDD3|TRDJ1
CALGEIGSYYKLGDTLSHTDKLIF
TGTGCTCTTGGGGAAATCGGGTCCTACTATAAACTGGGGGATACGCTATCGCACACCGATAAACTCATCTTT
>large|TRDV2|TRDD3|TRDJ1
CACAPLPGGSHTDKLIF
TGTGCCTGTGCCCCCCTCCCCGGGGGATCTCACACCGATAAACTCATCTTT
>few|TRDV2|TRDD3|TRDJ1
CACDTLGDTYKLIF
TGTGCCTGTGACACGCTGGGGGATACCTATAAACTCATCTTT
>.|TRDV2|TRDD3|TRDJ1
CACDVLGDRLADKLIF
TGTGCCTGTGATGTACTGGGGGATCGTCTGGCCGATAAACTCATCTTT
>medium-sized|TRDV2|TRDD3|TRDJ2
CACDTECAVEGYRGSLLTAQLFF
TGTGCCTGTGACACCGAGTGCGCCGTGGAGGGATACCGAGGGAGCTTATTGACAGCACAACTCTTCTTT
>medium-sized|TRDV1|TRDD3|TRDJ2
CALGPRGTLTSHYWGILLTAQLFF
TGTGCTCTTGGGCCCCGAGGGACGCTGACCTCTCATTACTGGGGGATACTTCTGACAGCACAACTATTCTTT
>medium-sized|TRDV2|TRDD3|TRDJ1
CACDTVGGYQDKLIF
TGTGCCTGTGACACCGTTGGGGGATACCAAGATAAACTCATCTTT
>.|TRDV2|TRDD3|TRDJ1
CACHSLGDYNTDKLIF
TGTGCCTGCCACTCACTGGGGGACTATAACACCGATAAACTCATCTTT
>medium-sized|TRDV1|.|TRDJ1
CALGIIHSGTAILSDKLIF
TGTGCTCTTGGAATCATTCATTCGGGTACTGCGATCCTCAGCGATAAACTCATCTTT
>few|TRDV1|TRDD3|TRDJ1
CALGEIRPSLTAGGSWTDKLIF
TGTGCTCTTGGGGAAATCCGACCCAGCCTAACGGCTGGGGGATCTTGGACCGATAAACTCATCTTT
>few|TRDV2|TRDD3|TRDJ3
CACDELTGGYSWDTRQMFF
TGTGCCTGTGACGAACTTACTGGGGGATACTCCTGGGACACCCGACAGATGTTTTTC
>few|TRDV2|TRDD3|TRDJ2
CACDTLLGDPTAQLFF
TGTGCCTGTGACACTCTACTGGGGGATCCGACAGCACAACTCTTCTTT
>many|TRDV3|TRDD3|TRDJ1
CAGTPTGGYYTDKLIF
TGTGCCGGGACCCCTACTGGGGGATACTACACCGATAAACTCATCTTT
>.|TRDV1|TRDD3|TRDJ1
CALGESPISYYWGIRGTDKLIF
TGTGCTCTTGGGGAAAGCCCCATATCTTATTACTGGGGGATCAGGGGCACCGATAAACTCATCTTT
>.|TRDV2|TRDD3|TRDJ1
CACDTLVLGDRKLIF
TGTGCCTGTGACACGCTTGTACTGGGGGACCGAAAACTCATCTTT
>.|TRDV1|.|TRDJ2
CALGNLVGEWGPHSDSLTAQLFF
TGTGCTCTTGGGAATTTGGTTGGGGAATGGGGGCCCCACTCTGATTCTTTGACAGCACAACTCTTCTTT
>medium-sized|TRDV2|TRDD3|TRDJ1
CACDTVVLGETRPTETGELIF
TGTGCCTGTGACACCGTTGTACTGGGGGAAACGAGGCCAACTGAAACCGGGGAACTCATCTTT
>medium-sized|TRDV2|TRDD3|TRDJ1
CACEPLGAGGDTDKLIF
TGTGCCTGTGAGCCACTTGGTGCTGGGGGGGACACCGATAAACTCATCTTT